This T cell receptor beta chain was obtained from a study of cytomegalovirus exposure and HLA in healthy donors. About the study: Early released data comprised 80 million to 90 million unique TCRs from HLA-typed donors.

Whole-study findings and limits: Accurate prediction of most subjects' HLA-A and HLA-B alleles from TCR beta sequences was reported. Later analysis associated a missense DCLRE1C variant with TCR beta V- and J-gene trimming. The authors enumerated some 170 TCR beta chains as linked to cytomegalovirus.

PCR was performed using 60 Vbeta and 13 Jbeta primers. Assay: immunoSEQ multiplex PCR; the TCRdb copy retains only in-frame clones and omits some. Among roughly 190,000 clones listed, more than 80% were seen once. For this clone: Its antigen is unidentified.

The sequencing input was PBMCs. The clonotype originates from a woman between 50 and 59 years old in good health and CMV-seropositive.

The CDR3 loop reads CASSQPGLAGTEQFF. For the CDR3, the DNA is TGCGCCAGCAGCCAACCGGGACTAGCGGGGACCGAGCAGTTCTTC. This chain uses TRBV4-1 with TRBJ2-1; 13 bases match TRBD2. V trimming: 2 bases; J trimming: 10 bases; junction bases outside the gene matches: 5. Germline loops: CDR1 MGHRA, CDR2 YSYEKL. The CDR3 extends over 15 amino acids.